This T cell receptor beta chain was captured by sequencing in a study of blood T cell repertoires in COVID-19. As for the study in general: From T cells, B-cell-depleted T cells, or PBMCs came the material, which was cDNA or gDNA.

CDR1 SEHNR and CDR2 FQNEAQ come from the germline V gene (reference sequence). V dropped 3 bases and J dropped 4; count of bases not matched to a gene: 7. The CDR3 runs to 15 residues. Under the authors' procedure: Reference gene primer amplification yielded estimated nucleated cell counts. Profiling relied on immunoSEQ multiplex PCR, and the TCRdb table lists in-frame clones only, not all of them. V, J and clone size reflect that table, while D and trimming were determined from the DNA. The top ten hold under 3% of the sample, which has around 340,000 clones, 65% to 85% seen once. This TCR derives from a man aged 25 to 40 with active or convalescent COVID-19. Sequenced sample: peripheral blood. The chain is built from TRBV7-9 and TRBJ1-2, with 8 bases matching TRBD1. The CDR3 nucleotides read TGTGCCAGCAGCTTCAGGACAGGGCGGGCCTATGGCTACACCTTC. This codes for CASSFRTGRAYGYTF. Supplemented by reference TRBV7-9 and TRBJ1-2, the full variable domain reads DTGVSQNPRHKITKRGQNVTFRCDPISEHNRLYWYRQTLGQGPEFLTYFQNEAQLEKSRLLSDRFSAERPKGSFSTLEIQRTEQGDSAMYLCASSFRTGRAYGYTFGSGTRLTVV.